Listed here is a single T cell receptor (beta chain). Its target is not known. Clones were read by immunoSEQ multiplex PCR, and TCRdb kept only the in-frame ones, dropping some. The table has about 8,100 clones, 70% to 80% seen once. V shed 3 bases and J 5 bases; nucleotides not matched to a gene: 7. Germline CDR1 and CDR2: LGHNT and FRNRAP. CDR3 length: 16 amino acids. The sample belongs to a study of neoadjuvant nivolumab and ipilimumab in lung cancer. Background on the study: Patients got nivolumab 3 mg/kg on days 1, 15 and 29; combination added ipilimumab 1 mg/kg day 1.

Study-level points and caveats: Resected-tumor TCR richness correlated positively with pretherapy blood richness. From pretherapy to surgery, tumor richness and clonality rose with dual therapy.

The rearrangement joins TRBV12-5 to TRBJ1-4; TRBD1 matches 9 bases. This receptor was taken from an adult with non-small cell lung cancer. Sequencing was performed on adjacent normal lung tissue, taken after neoadjuvant nivolumab, alone or with ipilimumab, at or shortly before surgery. CDR3 nucleotide sequence: TGTGCTAGTGGTTTTTGGTCCGGGACAGGGAATGAAAAACTGTTTTTT. Its protein is CASGFWSGTGNEKLFF.